The rows below give T cell receptor beta chains drawn from one sample of a study of CD8 T cells in ankylosing spondylitis. One entry per CDR3 protein, called by TCRdb with MiXCR from the 5' RACE reads. The sample has 750,000 to 850,000 distinct CDR3 sequences; 12% are singletons. Input material: blood, either unsorted or a sorted T cell fraction (not recorded which). These receptor sequences come from a male donor with ankylosing spondylitis. The CDR3 runs from the conserved cysteine through the conserved F or W. The order of the fields is J gene, D gene, V gene, CDR3 length, clone size, CDR3 DNA, CDR3 protein. The D gene is left open where the match is weak. Only some rows state a clone size, as once, few, many or a class for expanded clones.

j_gene: TRBJ2-5; d_gene: -; v_gene: TRBV28; len: 16; abundance: -; CDR3nt: TGTGCCAGCACCCAGGGGCGGGCGACCAGTCCGAAGACCCAGTACTTC; CDR3aa: CASTQGRATSPKTQYF
j_gene: TRBJ1-2; d_gene: TRBD1; v_gene: TRBV4-3; len: 15; abundance: -; CDR3nt: TGCGCCAGCAGCCAGAGTACCGGGACAGGGAATGGCTACACCTTC; CDR3aa: CASSQSTGTGNGYTF
j_gene: TRBJ1-4; d_gene: -; v_gene: TRBV20-1; len: 15; abundance: few; CDR3nt: TGCAGTGCTCCGAGGACGGGATACCTTAATGAAAAACTGTTTTTT; CDR3aa: CSAPRTGYLNEKLFF
j_gene: TRBJ1-3; d_gene: -; v_gene: TRBV12-3/TRBV12-4; len: 10; abundance: many; CDR3nt: TGTGCCACCCTGGGAAACACCATATATTTT; CDR3aa: CATLGNTIYF
j_gene: TRBJ2-3; d_gene: TRBD2; v_gene: TRBV27; len: 16; abundance: -; CDR3nt: TGTGCCAGCAGCAGGACTAGCGGCCTCCGTTGGGATACGCAGTATTTT; CDR3aa: CASSRTSGLRWDTQYF
j_gene: TRBJ2-7; d_gene: -; v_gene: TRBV20-1; len: 13; abundance: -; CDR3nt: TGCAGTGCTAGAGATTGGCTATCCTACGAGCAGTACTTC; CDR3aa: CSARDWLSYEQYF
j_gene: TRBJ2-6; d_gene: -; v_gene: TRBV12-3/TRBV12-4; len: 17; abundance: few; CDR3nt: TGTGCCAGCAGTCCAAGACAGGGGAGGGCTGGGGCCAACGTCCTGACTTTC; CDR3aa: CASSPRQGRAGANVLTF
j_gene: TRBJ2-1; d_gene: -; v_gene: TRBV18; len: 12; abundance: -; CDR3nt: TGTGCCAGCTCACCACCGGAGATGGAGCAGTTCTTC; CDR3aa: CASSPPEMEQFF
j_gene: TRBJ2-1; d_gene: TRBD2; v_gene: TRBV4-1; len: 16; abundance: many; CDR3nt: TGCGCCAGCAGGGCTAGCGGGCATTCGGGGTGGGATGAGCAGTTCTTC; CDR3aa: CASRASGHSGWDEQFF
j_gene: TRBJ2-2; d_gene: -; v_gene: TRBV20-1; len: 16; abundance: once; CDR3nt: TGCAGTGCTAGTAATCCCCGGACTCAGAACACCGGGGAGCTGTTTTTT; CDR3aa: CSASNPRTQNTGELFF
j_gene: TRBJ1-6; d_gene: -; v_gene: TRBV20-1; len: 13; abundance: -; CDR3nt: TGCAGTGCTAGACGTACGGCTTCCCAGCCCCTCCACTTT; CDR3aa: CSARRTASQPLHF
j_gene: TRBJ2-3; d_gene: -; v_gene: TRBV7-2; len: 15; abundance: -; CDR3nt: TGTGCCAGCAGCTTAGTCGGGAGTGAGGGAGATACGCAGTATTTT; CDR3aa: CASSLVGSEGDTQYF
j_gene: TRBJ1-4; d_gene: TRBD1; v_gene: TRBV18; len: 16; abundance: few; CDR3nt: TGTGCCAGCTCACCACTGAGGACAGGTCTGAGGGAAAAACTGTTTTTT; CDR3aa: CASSPLRTGLREKLFF
j_gene: TRBJ2-2; d_gene: TRBD1; v_gene: TRBV6-1; len: 16; abundance: few; CDR3nt: TGTGCCAGCAGACGGACAGGGGGCATCTTTACCGGGGAGCTGTTTTTT; CDR3aa: CASRRTGGIFTGELFF
j_gene: TRBJ1-2; d_gene: -; v_gene: TRBV28; len: 12; abundance: many; CDR3nt: TGTGCCAGCAGTACACAGGGAGGTGGCTACACCTTC; CDR3aa: CASSTQGGGYTF
j_gene: TRBJ2-3; d_gene: TRBD2; v_gene: TRBV12-3/TRBV12-4; len: 16; abundance: -; CDR3nt: TGTGCCAGCAGTTTACAAGCGGGGGGGACCACAGATACGCAGTATTTT; CDR3aa: CASSLQAGGTTDTQYF
j_gene: TRBJ1-4; d_gene: -; v_gene: TRBV4-1; len: 13; abundance: few; CDR3nt: TGCGCCAGCCGAGGGCAAAATGGAGAAAAACTGTTTTTT; CDR3aa: CASRGQNGEKLFF
j_gene: TRBJ2-5; d_gene: TRBD2; v_gene: TRBV10-3; len: 15; abundance: -; CDR3nt: TGTGCCATAGCAAAAGCGGGAGGTACCGAAGAGACCCAGTACTTC; CDR3aa: CAIAKAGGTEETQYF
j_gene: TRBJ1-6; d_gene: -; v_gene: TRBV11-2; len: 16; abundance: few; CDR3nt: TGTGCCAGCAGCTTAGAAATCGGCTCCTATAATTCACCCCTCCACTTT; CDR3aa: CASSLEIGSYNSPLHF
j_gene: TRBJ2-2; d_gene: -; v_gene: TRBV5-1; len: 16; abundance: -; CDR3nt: TGCGCCAGCAGCTCCCGGGACGGAGCGAACACCGGGGAGCTGTTTTTT; CDR3aa: CASSSRDGANTGELFF
j_gene: TRBJ2-5; d_gene: TRBD2; v_gene: TRBV5-1; len: 15; abundance: -; CDR3nt: TGCGCCAGCAGCTTTTTAGCGGGGGGATACGAGACCCAGTACTTC; CDR3aa: CASSFLAGGYETQYF
j_gene: TRBJ2-7; d_gene: -; v_gene: TRBV18; len: 15; abundance: -; CDR3nt: TGTGCCAGCTCAGCGGTTAGCGGAGGCCCCTACGAGCAGTACTTC; CDR3aa: CASSAVSGGPYEQYF
j_gene: TRBJ1-2; d_gene: -; v_gene: TRBV7-2; len: 14; abundance: few; CDR3nt: TGTGCCAGCAGCGCCCGGGCCACGAACTATGGCTACACCTTC; CDR3aa: CASSARATNYGYTF
j_gene: TRBJ2-1; d_gene: -; v_gene: TRBV7-7; len: 15; abundance: many; CDR3nt: TGTGCTAGCAGCTTAGGGACTCAATCCTACAATGAGCAGTTCTTC; CDR3aa: CASSLGTQSYNEQFF
j_gene: TRBJ2-7; d_gene: -; v_gene: TRBV12-3/TRBV12-4; len: 15; abundance: few; CDR3nt: TGTGCCAGCAGTTCCAATTCGAGGGAGCGGTACGAGCAGTACTTC; CDR3aa: CASSSNSRERYEQYF
j_gene: TRBJ1-1; d_gene: -; v_gene: TRBV6-2/TRBV6-3; len: 13; abundance: -; CDR3nt: TGTGCCAGCACCTGGGACACGTTAGGAGAAGCTTTCTTT; CDR3aa: CASTWDTLGEAFF
j_gene: TRBJ2-2; d_gene: -; v_gene: TRBV20-1; len: 14; abundance: -; CDR3nt: TGCAGTGCTAGGCGGGATCCGGGCACCGGGGAGCTGTTTTTT; CDR3aa: CSARRDPGTGELFF
j_gene: TRBJ2-7; d_gene: -; v_gene: TRBV9; len: 15; abundance: few; CDR3nt: TGTGCCAGCAGCAGACTGGGACTGGCCGGGACCGAGCAGTACTTC; CDR3aa: CASSRLGLAGTEQYF
j_gene: TRBJ2-7; d_gene: TRBD2; v_gene: TRBV20-1; len: 14; abundance: few; CDR3nt: TGCAGTGCTAGCTACCTAGCGGGGGCCTACGAGCAGTACTTC; CDR3aa: CSASYLAGAYEQYF
j_gene: TRBJ2-7; d_gene: -; v_gene: TRBV6-5; len: 14; abundance: few; CDR3nt: TGTGCCAGCAGTTATAGGCAAATGACCTACGAGCAGTACTTC; CDR3aa: CASSYRQMTYEQYF
j_gene: TRBJ1-1; d_gene: -; v_gene: TRBV6-2/TRBV6-3; len: 12; abundance: few; CDR3nt: TGTGCCAGCATTGCCCTAGGACGCGAAGCTTTCTTT; CDR3aa: CASIALGREAFF
j_gene: TRBJ2-5; d_gene: TRBD2; v_gene: TRBV20-1; len: 16; abundance: few; CDR3nt: TGCAGTGCTAGAGATAGGGCTAGCGGGCCGGAAGAGACCCAGTACTTC; CDR3aa: CSARDRASGPEETQYF
j_gene: TRBJ2-1; d_gene: TRBD1; v_gene: TRBV20-1; len: 14; abundance: many; CDR3nt: TGCAGTGCTAGAATTCGACAGGGTATCAATGAGCAGTTCTTC; CDR3aa: CSARIRQGINEQFF
j_gene: TRBJ2-4; d_gene: -; v_gene: TRBV7-8; len: 15; abundance: -; CDR3nt: TGTGCCAGCAGCCTAATGGGCGCAGCCAAAAACATTCAGTACTTC; CDR3aa: CASSLMGAAKNIQYF
j_gene: TRBJ1-1; d_gene: TRBD1; v_gene: TRBV7-9; len: 15; abundance: few; CDR3nt: TGTGCCAGCAGCAACCACAGGGGTACCGTAATTGAAGCTTTCTTT; CDR3aa: CASSNHRGTVIEAFF
j_gene: TRBJ2-7; d_gene: -; v_gene: TRBV10-2; len: 12; abundance: -; CDR3nt: TGCGCCAGCAGGCTACCCTCCTACGAGCAGTACTTC; CDR3aa: CASRLPSYEQYF
j_gene: TRBJ1-2; d_gene: -; v_gene: TRBV5-1; len: 14; abundance: -; CDR3nt: TGCGCCAGCAGCACTACAGGGTTTAACTATGGCTACACCTTC; CDR3aa: CASSTTGFNYGYTF
j_gene: TRBJ2-5; d_gene: TRBD2; v_gene: TRBV20-1; len: 15; abundance: many; CDR3nt: TGCAGTGCTGCCCTCGGCGGGGGGGCCGGGGAGACCCAGTACTTC; CDR3aa: CSAALGGGAGETQYF
j_gene: TRBJ1-2; d_gene: -; v_gene: TRBV12-3/TRBV12-4; len: 13; abundance: few; CDR3nt: TGTGCCAGCACCGAGACAGTTAACTATGGCTACACCTTC; CDR3aa: CASTETVNYGYTF
j_gene: TRBJ2-5; d_gene: -; v_gene: TRBV5-1; len: 14; abundance: few; CDR3nt: TGCGCCAGCAGCTTGAGCGGGTTCCAAGAGACCCAGTACTTC; CDR3aa: CASSLSGFQETQYF
j_gene: TRBJ2-3; d_gene: -; v_gene: TRBV7-2; len: 13; abundance: many; CDR3nt: TGTGCCGGATCGCTACTAGCCTACGATACGCAGTATTTT; CDR3aa: CAGSLLAYDTQYF
j_gene: TRBJ2-5; d_gene: TRBD1; v_gene: TRBV15; len: 15; abundance: -; CDR3nt: TGTGCCACCAGCAGAGAACCCGGGACAGGAGAGACCCAGTACTTC; CDR3aa: CATSREPGTGETQYF
j_gene: TRBJ1-2; d_gene: -; v_gene: TRBV18; len: 11; abundance: few; CDR3nt: TGTGCCAGCTCACCCTCCGTGGGCTACACCTTC; CDR3aa: CASSPSVGYTF
j_gene: TRBJ2-7; d_gene: -; v_gene: TRBV7-2; len: 16; abundance: -; CDR3nt: TGTGCCAGCAGCTCAAAGGTTCGACGGGTAGACCTCGAGCAGTACTTC; CDR3aa: CASSSKVRRVDLEQYF
j_gene: TRBJ1-4; d_gene: -; v_gene: TRBV29-1; len: 14; abundance: many; CDR3nt: TGCAGCGTTGAAGATTACACGGGTAATGAAAAACTGTTTTTT; CDR3aa: CSVEDYTGNEKLFF
j_gene: TRBJ2-5; d_gene: -; v_gene: TRBV9; len: 13; abundance: -; CDR3nt: TGTGCCAGCAGCGAGGGGATACAAGAGACCCAGTACTTC; CDR3aa: CASSEGIQETQYF
j_gene: TRBJ1-1; d_gene: TRBD1; v_gene: TRBV7-6; len: 16; abundance: few; CDR3nt: TGTGCCAGCAGCAACATACGCAGACAGGGATCCACTGAAGCTTTCTTT; CDR3aa: CASSNIRRQGSTEAFF
j_gene: TRBJ1-2; d_gene: -; v_gene: TRBV6-5; len: 12; abundance: -; CDR3nt: TGTGCCAGCAGCCGCGGACCCGGCGGCTACACCTTC; CDR3aa: CASSRGPGGYTF
j_gene: TRBJ2-7; d_gene: TRBD2; v_gene: TRBV6-1; len: 14; abundance: -; CDR3nt: TGTGCCGTAAAGTCGGGGGGGTCTCGCTACGAGCAGTACTTC; CDR3aa: CAVKSGGSRYEQYF
j_gene: TRBJ1-4; d_gene: -; v_gene: TRBV20-1; len: 14; abundance: -; CDR3nt: TGCAGTGCTAGAGCTGGGGGAACTAATGAAAAACTGTTTTTT; CDR3aa: CSARAGGTNEKLFF
j_gene: TRBJ1-5; d_gene: -; v_gene: TRBV12-3/TRBV12-4; len: 14; abundance: -; CDR3nt: TGTGCCAGCAGTTTGAGGTTTAGCAATCAGCCCCAGCATTTT; CDR3aa: CASSLRFSNQPQHF